These 32 T cell receptor beta chains share one sample of origin, sequenced in a study of blood T cell repertoires in COVID-19. Clones were read by immunoSEQ multiplex PCR, and TCRdb kept only the in-frame ones, dropping some. The sample includes 250,000 or so clones, 70% to 85% seen only once; the top ten take over 2%. Material for sequencing was peripheral blood. These receptors were collected from a middle-aged man who had recovered from COVID-19.

This clone was seen only once. The chain combines TRBV4-3 with TRBJ2-1; 8 bases are a match to TRBD2. CDR1 and CDR2 from the germline V gene are LGHNA and YSLEER. The CDR3 spans 15 residues. V shed 6 bases and J 0 bases; nucleotides not matched to a gene: 4. CDR3: CASRLAVDSYNEQFF. The CDR3 DNA sequence: TGCGCCAGCAGACTAGCGGTGGACTCCTACAATGAGCAGTTCTTC.

The J gene is TRBJ2-1, the V gene TRBV5-6, with a possible D match to TRBD2 (5 bases). Germline CDR1 reads SGHDT; CDR2 reads YYEEEE. The CDR3 is 12 amino acids. V was cut by 0 bases and J by 10 bases, with 8 bases left in between. The CDR3 DNA sequence: TGTGCCAGCAGCTTGGTCTCGGGAGAGCAGTTCTTC. This codes for CASSLVSGEQFF. Full variable domain (missing parts from reference TRBV5-6 and TRBJ2-1): DAGVTQSPTHLIKTRGQQVTLRCSPKSGHDTVSWYQQALGQGPQFIFQYYEEEERQRGNFPDRFSGHQFPNYSSELNVNALLLGDSALYLCASSLVSGEQFFGPGTRLTVL.

V gene TRBV7-9 combines with J gene TRBJ1-6; a possible D gene is TRBD1 (5 bases). V lost 4 bases and J lost 7, with 14 bases in between. Germline loops: CDR1 SEHNR, CDR2 FQNEAQ (reference sequence). The CDR3 spans 15 residues. CDR3 coding DNA: TGTGCCAGCAGCTACGCCGGGACTGAGAATTCACCCCTCCACTTT. Encoded protein: CASSYAGTENSPLHF.

This sequence joins TRBV19 and TRBJ2-7, with D possibly TRBD1 on 5 matching bases. V was cut by 3 bases and J by 2 bases, with 11 bases left in between. Germline CDR1 and CDR2: LNHDA and SQIVND (reference sequence). The CDR3 has 14 amino acids. CDR3 region: CASSIWQGPYEQYF. The CDR3 DNA follows: TGTGCCAGTAGTATTTGGCAGGGCCCCTACGAGCAGTACTTC.

The chain combines TRBV2 with TRBJ2-1; tentatively, D is TRBD1 (6 bases). The V and J ends lost 2 bases and 9 bases respectively, with 17 bases between them. This CDR3 has 15 residues. Germline CDR1 is SNHLY and CDR2 is FYNNEI. In DNA, the CDR3 is TGTGCCAGCAGTGAAATGGTAGGGGGTAGGGGTGAGCAGTTCTTC. It is translated as CASSEMVGGRGEQFF.

The chain couples TRBV7-2 to TRBJ1-1; D not certain. V lost 1 base and J 1 base, leaving 7 bases between the germline ends. Germline lookup yields CDR1 SGHTA and CDR2 FQGNSA. The CDR3 is 14 residues long. Written as DNA, the CDR3 is TGTGCCAGCAGCTTAGGGTACGGGAACACTGAAGCTTTCTTT. It specifies CASSLGYGNTEAFF.

This clone is a singleton in its sample. The J gene is TRBJ1-5, the V gene TRBV7-9; perhaps TRBD1 as D (5 bases). The CDR3 covers 15 residues. Germline CDR1 SEHNR, CDR2 FQNEAQ (reference sequence). V was trimmed by 4 bases and J by 2 bases, leaving 12 bases between them. CDR3 in DNA: TGTGCCAGCAGCTCCACCCGGGGGGGCAATCAGCCCCAGCATTTT. The encoded protein is CASSSTRGGNQPQHF.

This chain uses TRBV5-1 with TRBJ1-1, with TRBD1 matching over 9 bases. V shed 2 bases and J 6 bases; nucleotides not matched to a gene: 5. CDR1 is SGHRS and CDR2 is YFSETQ in the germline V gene. This CDR3 contains 14 residues. The CDR3 DNA is TGCGCCAGCAGCTTACAAGACAGGGGGGCTGAAGCTTTCTTT. This gives the protein CASSLQDRGAEAFF.

The gene calls are TRBV14 and TRBJ2-1; 9 bases map to TRBD1. V was pared by 3 bases and J by 0 bases, with 9 bases of the junction left unmatched. CDR3 length equals 18 residues. CDR1 and CDR2 (germline): SGHDN, FVKESK. The CDR3 protein is CASSQMTGGRVSYNEQFF. DNA of the CDR3: TGTGCCAGCAGCCAGATGACAGGGGGAAGAGTCTCCTACAATGAGCAGTTCTTC.

This clone has just a few counts. The chain is built from TRBV6-2 or TRBV6-3 and TRBJ2-3; 10 nucleotides match TRBD2. CDR1 and CDR2 from the germline V gene are MNHEY and SVGEGT. The CDR3 has 16 residues. With V trimmed by 6 bases and J by 5 bases, 11 bases remained unmatched. CDR3 sequence: CASSPTSGESGDTQYF. For the CDR3, the DNA is TGTGCCAGCAGCCCCACTAGCGGGGAGTCGGGAGATACGCAGTATTTT.

The chain carries TRBV5-1 and TRBJ2-7; TRBD1 is a possible D gene (6 bases). V lost 3 bases and J 4 bases, leaving 26 bases between the germline ends. Germline V CDR1 and CDR2: SGHRS, YFSETQ. The CDR3 consists of 18 residues. The CDR3 DNA reads TGCGCCAGCAGCTGGGACACACCGGTCTACCTACGGGATTACGAGCAGTACTTC. Its translation is CASSWDTPVYLRDYEQYF.

The chain has TRBV11-3 and TRBJ1-2; D ambiguous. Trimming removed 5 bases at V and 1 base at J, with 17 bases between. This CDR3 has 16 residues. CDR1 is SGHNT and CDR2 is YENEEA in the germline V gene. The CDR3 nucleotides read TGTGCCAGCAGCGTAAACACCGCTCACCTTAACTATGGCTACACCTTC. The encoded protein is CASSVNTAHLNYGYTF.

The rearrangement joins TRBV9 to TRBJ2-1; 9 bases match TRBD2. Germline loops: CDR1 SGDLS, CDR2 YYNGEE. CDR3 size: 13 residues. The ends lost 0 bases at V and 8 bases at J; junction bases unmatched: 0. The CDR3 DNA follows: TGTGCCAGCAGCGTAGGCGGGAGGGATGAGCAGTTCTTC. This codes for CASSVGGRDEQFF.

V usage is TRBV6-2 or TRBV6-3 and J usage is TRBJ2-5; perhaps TRBD2 as D (5 bases). The V and J ends lost 6 bases and 5 bases respectively, with 10 bases between them. CDR1 is MNHEY, CDR2 SVGEGT, per germline. This CDR3 comprises 12 residues. For the CDR3, the DNA is TGTGCCAGCAGCAATAGGAGGGAGACCCAGTACTTC. This codes for CASSNRRETQYF.

In its sample, this clone was seen many times. The V and J genes are TRBV7-9 and TRBJ2-4, with D possibly matching TRBD2 (5 bases). Per germline, CDR1 SEHNR and CDR2 FQNEAQ (reference sequence). V was cut by 1 base and J by 2 bases, with 9 bases left in between. The CDR3 extends over 15 amino acids. CDR3 in amino acids: CASSLVGNSKNIQYF. The CDR3 coding sequence is TGTGCCAGCAGCTTAGTCGGGAATTCCAAAAACATTCAGTACTTC.

The chain links TRBV6-2 or TRBV6-3 to TRBJ1-5; 9 bases match TRBD1. The CDR3 has 14 amino acids. The germline V gene has CDR1 MNHEY and CDR2 SVGEGT. Trimming at V came to 5 bases and at J to 4 bases, leaving 3 bases not matched to a gene. The CDR3 protein is CASSRGTGNQPQHF. CDR3 nucleotides: TGTGCCAGCAGTAGAGGGACAGGGAATCAGCCCCAGCATTTT.

A remark on this clone: Different DNA sequences within this sample yield the same CDR3. The chain carries TRBV6-4 and TRBJ2-5; D gene unclear. The germline gives CDR1 MRHNA, CDR2 SNTAGT. The CDR3 sequence is 12 residues long. The germline V and J ends were trimmed by 8 bases and 2 bases, with 9 bases remaining between them. The chain's CDR3 is CASSRAQETQYF. The CDR3 nucleotides read TGTGCCAGCTCGCGCGCGCAAGAGACCCAGTACTTC.

J is TRBJ2-3 and V is TRBV2; perhaps TRBD2 as D (6 bases). V shed 6 bases and J shed 0 bases, with 16 bases lying between them. Germline values: CDR1 SNHLY, CDR2 FYNNEI. The CDR3 runs to 16 residues. Here the CDR3 DNA reads TGTGCCAGCAGGGAGGGAGGCTTTTTTAGCACAGATACGCAGTATTTT. Amino acids: CASREGGFFSTDTQYF.

The rearrangement joins TRBV7-8 to TRBJ2-1; TRBD2 matches 11 bases. This CDR3 region has 14 residues. The trim removed 8 bases at V and 8 bases at J, leaving 8 bases unmatched. Looked up from germline, CDR1 is SGHVS and CDR2 is FQNEAQ. CDR3 sequence: CASSSSGRNDEQFF. The CDR3 nucleotides are TGTGCCAGCTCGTCTAGCGGGAGGAACGATGAGCAGTTCTTC. Variable domain in full (rest from reference TRBV7-8 and TRBJ2-1): GAGVSQSPRYKVAKRGQDVALRCDPISGHVSLFWYQQALGQGPEFLTYFQNEAQLDKSGLPSDRFFAERPEGSVSTLKIQRTQQEDSAVYLCASSSSGRNDEQFFGPGTRLTVL.

This chain uses TRBV5-1 with TRBJ2-7, with D unclear. The CDR3 has 14 amino acids. CDR1 is SGHRS, CDR2 YFSETQ, per germline. Trimming left V 0 bases short and J 5 bases short, with 12 bases between. CDR3 amino acids: CASSLDLVVDEQYF. The CDR3 DNA reads TGCGCCAGCAGCTTGGACTTAGTGGTAGACGAGCAGTACTTC.

This clone came up a few times. J is TRBJ2-3 and V is TRBV5-1; tentatively, D is TRBD1 (6 bases). There are 15 residues in the CDR3. V lost 6 bases, J lost 2 bases, and 16 bases lay in between. CDR1 is SGHRS, CDR2 YFSETQ, per germline. CDR3 bases: TGCGCCAGCAATATGGGGGCTCTAATCACAGATACGCAGTATTTT. Amino acids: CASNMGALITDTQYF. Full variable domain (rest looked up from reference TRBV5-1 and TRBJ2-3): KAGVTQTPRYLIKTRGQQVTLSCSPISGHRSVSWYQQTPGQGLQFLFEYFSETQRNKGNFPGRFSGRQFSNSRSEMNVSTLELGDSALYLCASNMGALITDTQYFGPGTRLTVL.

The rearrangement joins TRBV6-5 to TRBJ1-6; 8 nucleotides align to TRBD1. The CDR3 has 13 residues. V was clipped by 4 bases and J by 14 bases; unmatched bases: 7. Germline lookup yields CDR1 MNHEY and CDR2 SVGAGI. This CDR3 is CASSWDRMGSLHF. The CDR3 nucleotides read TGTGCCAGCAGTTGGGACAGGATGGGATCCCTCCACTTT.

V usage is TRBV7-6 and J usage is TRBJ2-2; D is unresolved. The CDR3 covers 14 residues. Trimming removed 8 bases from V and 4 bases from J, with 14 bases in between. CDR1 SGHVS and CDR2 FNYEAQ come from the germline V gene. The CDR3 spells CASAPFVATGELFF. The CDR3 nucleotides read TGTGCCAGCGCCCCTTTTGTGGCCACCGGGGAGCTGTTTTTT. The full variable domain, rest sourced from reference TRBV7-6 and TRBJ2-2, is GAGVSQSPRYKVTKRGQDVALRCDPISGHVSLYWYRQALGQGPEFLTYFNYEAQQDKSGLPNDRFSAERPEGSISTLTIQRTEQRDSAMYRCASAPFVATGELFFGEGSRLTVL.

CDR3 in DNA: TGTGCCAGCAGCTTATTGGGGGGGGCATCCCAAGAGACCCAGTACTTC. It translates to CASSLLGGASQETQYF. V gene TRBV7-9 combines with J gene TRBJ2-5; possible D gene TRBD2, 7 bases. Germline CDR1 reads SEHNR; CDR2 reads FQNEAQ (reference sequence). The CDR3 consists of 16 residues. V was pared by 2 bases and J by 1 base, with 14 bases between.

This chain joins TRBV6-2 or TRBV6-3 and TRBJ1-6; 8 nucleotides agree with TRBD1. The CDR3 is 16 residues long. Germline V CDR1 and CDR2: MNHEY, SVGEGT. V trimming: 4 bases; J trimming: 6 bases; junction bases outside the gene matches: 8. CDR3 residues: CASSSSGGLFNSPLHF. In DNA form, the CDR3 reads TGTGCCAGCAGTTCGTCAGGGGGCTTATTTAATTCACCCCTCCACTTT.

This clone was detected a few times. This chain's CDR3 is CASSHRRAGGYTF. CDR3 bases: TGTGCCAGCAGCCACCGACGGGCGGGAGGCTACACCTTC. This sequence joins TRBV12-3 or TRBV12-4 and TRBJ1-2; unclear D gene. The V gene lost 6 bases and the J gene lost 8 bases, with 16 bases spanning the gap. The CDR3 sequence is 13 residues long.

The chain combines TRBV4-3 with TRBJ2-7; tentatively, D is TRBD1 (6 bases). The CDR3 runs 14 residues. V lost 3 bases to trimming and J lost 2 bases, with 11 bases between them. The germline V gene encodes CDR1 LGHNA and CDR2 YSLEER. The CDR3 loop is CASSHRGSAYEQYF. The CDR3 nucleotides read TGCGCCAGCAGCCACAGGGGATCGGCCTACGAGCAGTACTTC.

This rearrangement joins TRBV19 to TRBJ2-1, with 10 bases aligning to TRBD2. Germline V gives CDR1 LNHDA, CDR2 SQIVND (reference sequence). This CDR3 is 17 amino acids long. Unmatched junction bases numbered 12, after V lost 5 bases and J lost 5 bases. CDR3: CASSSKPTSGVDNEQFF. The CDR3 coding sequence is TGTGCCAGTAGTTCTAAACCAACTAGCGGGGTGGACAATGAGCAGTTCTTC. Filled out from reference TRBV19 and TRBJ2-1, the complete variable domain reads DGGITQSPKYLFRKEGQNVTLSCEQNLNHDAMYWYRQDPGQGLRLIYYSQIVNDFQKGDIAEGYSVSREKKESFPLTVTSAQKNPTAFYLCASSSKPTSGVDNEQFFGPGTRLTVL.

This chain joins TRBV18 and TRBJ1-1; 8 nucleotides match TRBD1. Unmatched junction bases numbered 9, after V lost 6 bases and J lost 3 bases. Germline CDR1 and CDR2: KGHSH and LQKENI. The CDR3 length is 15 residues. The CDR3 DNA reads TGTGCCAGCTCCCTGGGACAGGTGGGGTACACTGAAGCTTTCTTT. This sequence encodes CASSLGQVGYTEAFF.

The chain couples TRBV6-5 to TRBJ1-1, with a tentative D call TRBD1 (5 bases). This CDR3 comprises 15 residues. The V gene's germline CDR1 is MNHEY and CDR2 SVGAGI. With 5 bases removed from V and 0 bases from J, the gap between germline ends came to 13 bases. Here the CDR3 reads CASSRAGRMNTEAFF. For the CDR3, the DNA is TGTGCCAGCAGTCGGGCAGGGCGCATGAACACTGAAGCTTTCTTT.

This clone showed up just once. The chain links TRBV6-2 or TRBV6-3 to TRBJ2-7, with a tentative D call TRBD1 (5 bases). The length of the CDR3 is 15 residues. Germline V CDR1 and CDR2: MNHEY, SVGEGT. Trimming left V 0 bases short and J 7 bases short, with 16 bases between. CDR3 amino acids: CASSYSSTGPSEQYF. CDR3 coding DNA: TGTGCCAGCAGTTACTCGAGTACAGGTCCCTCTGAGCAGTACTTC.

V gene TRBV2 combines with J gene TRBJ2-3; D possibly corresponds to TRBD1 (6 bases). V lost 4 bases to trimming and J lost 5 bases, with 16 bases between them. CDR3 size: 15 residues. Germline CDR1 reads SNHLY; CDR2 reads FYNNEI. The CDR3 region has the DNA TGTGCCAGCAGTGGGTCGGGACAAGGGGGAGATACGCAGTATTTT. Translated, it gives CASSGSGQGGDTQYF.